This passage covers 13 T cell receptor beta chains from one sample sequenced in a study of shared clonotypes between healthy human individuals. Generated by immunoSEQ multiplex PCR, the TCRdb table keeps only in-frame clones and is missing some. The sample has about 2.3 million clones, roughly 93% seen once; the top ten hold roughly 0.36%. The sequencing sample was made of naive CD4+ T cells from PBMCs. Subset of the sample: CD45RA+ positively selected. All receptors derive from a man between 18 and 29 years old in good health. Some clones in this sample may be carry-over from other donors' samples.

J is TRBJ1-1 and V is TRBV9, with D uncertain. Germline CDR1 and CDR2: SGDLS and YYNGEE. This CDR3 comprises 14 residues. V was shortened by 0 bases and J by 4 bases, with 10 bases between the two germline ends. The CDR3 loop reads CASSVDSRITEAFF. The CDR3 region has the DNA TGTGCCAGCAGCGTAGACTCAAGGATCACTGAAGCTTTCTTT.

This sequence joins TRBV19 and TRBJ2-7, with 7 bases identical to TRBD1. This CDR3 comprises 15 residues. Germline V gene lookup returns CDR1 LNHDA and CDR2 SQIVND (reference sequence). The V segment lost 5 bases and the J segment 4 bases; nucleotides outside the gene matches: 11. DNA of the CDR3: TGTGCCAGTAGTTCCCGGCAGACAGGGTCTTACGAGCAGTACTTC. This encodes CASSSRQTGSYEQYF.

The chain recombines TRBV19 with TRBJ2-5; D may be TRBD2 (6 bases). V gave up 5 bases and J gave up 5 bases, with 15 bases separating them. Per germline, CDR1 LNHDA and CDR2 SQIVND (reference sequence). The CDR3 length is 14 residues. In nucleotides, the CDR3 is TGTGCCAGTAGTCGGCGTGAGGGAGGCGAGACCCAGTACTTC. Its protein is CASSRREGGETQYF.

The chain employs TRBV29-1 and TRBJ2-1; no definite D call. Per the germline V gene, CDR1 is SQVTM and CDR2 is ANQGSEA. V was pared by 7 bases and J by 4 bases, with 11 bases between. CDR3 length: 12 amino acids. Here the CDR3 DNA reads TGCAGCGCCGCCCGGCTTTACAATGAGCAGTTCTTC. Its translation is CSAARLYNEQFF.

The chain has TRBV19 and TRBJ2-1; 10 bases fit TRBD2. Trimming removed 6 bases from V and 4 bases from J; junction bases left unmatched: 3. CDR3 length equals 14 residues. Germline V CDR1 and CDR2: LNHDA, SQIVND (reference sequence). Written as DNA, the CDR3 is TGTGCCAGTAGCTCTAGCGGGAGTTACAATGAGCAGTTCTTC. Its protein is CASSSSGSYNEQFF.

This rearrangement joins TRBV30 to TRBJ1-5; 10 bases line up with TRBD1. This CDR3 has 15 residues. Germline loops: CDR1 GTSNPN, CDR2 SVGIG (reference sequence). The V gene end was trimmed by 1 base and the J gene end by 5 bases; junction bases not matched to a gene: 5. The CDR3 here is CAWSGDRGLYQPQHF. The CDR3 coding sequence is TGTGCCTGGAGTGGGGACAGGGGCCTTTATCAGCCCCAGCATTTT. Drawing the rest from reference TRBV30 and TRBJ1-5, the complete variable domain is SQTIHQWPATLVQPVGSPLSLECTVEGTSNPNLYWYRQAAGRGLQLLFYSVGIGQISSEVPQNLSASRPQDRQFILSSKKLLLSDSGFYLCAWSGDRGLYQPQHFGDGTRLSIL.

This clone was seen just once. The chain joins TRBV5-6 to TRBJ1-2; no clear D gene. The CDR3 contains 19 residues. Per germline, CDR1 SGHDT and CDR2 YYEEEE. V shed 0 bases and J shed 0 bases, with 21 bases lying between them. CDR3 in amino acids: CASSLGFTGSRLTNYGYTF. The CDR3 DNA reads TGTGCCAGCAGCTTGGGCTTTACGGGGAGCAGACTGACTAACTATGGCTACACCTTC.

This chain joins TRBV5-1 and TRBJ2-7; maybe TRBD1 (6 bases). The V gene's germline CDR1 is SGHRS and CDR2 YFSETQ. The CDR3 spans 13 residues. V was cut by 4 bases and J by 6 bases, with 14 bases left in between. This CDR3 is CASSGDTQGEQYF. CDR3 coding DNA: TGCGCCAGCAGCGGGGACACTCAGGGCGAGCAGTACTTC.

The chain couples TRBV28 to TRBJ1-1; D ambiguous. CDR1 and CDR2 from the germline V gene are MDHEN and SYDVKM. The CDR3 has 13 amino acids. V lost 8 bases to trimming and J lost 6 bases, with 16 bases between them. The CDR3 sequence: CASEVTSPAEAFF. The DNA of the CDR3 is TGTGCCAGCGAGGTCACTTCCCCCGCTGAAGCTTTCTTT.

As DNA, the CDR3 is TGTGCCAGCAGTTCATTGACAGGAATCTACGAGCAGTACTTC. It specifies CASSSLTGIYEQYF. The chain employs TRBV6-6 and TRBJ2-7; perhaps TRBD1 as D (6 bases). V gave up 4 bases and J gave up 3 bases, with 13 bases separating them. Germline values: CDR1 MNHNY, CDR2 SVGAGI (reference sequence). CDR3 length: 14 residues.

For the CDR3, the DNA is TGCGCCAGCAGCCAATCTAGCCCCGAAGAGACCCAGTACTTC. Translated: CASSQSSPEETQYF. The chain is built from TRBV5-1 and TRBJ2-5; a weak D match, TRBD2 (5 bases). Per the germline V gene, CDR1 is SGHRS and CDR2 is YFSETQ. V was clipped by 4 bases and J by 3 bases, with 13 bases between them. CDR3 length equals 14 residues.

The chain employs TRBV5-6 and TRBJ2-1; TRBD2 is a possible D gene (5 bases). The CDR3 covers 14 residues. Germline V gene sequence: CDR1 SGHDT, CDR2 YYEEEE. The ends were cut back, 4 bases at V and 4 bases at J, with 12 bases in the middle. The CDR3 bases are TGTGCCAGCAGCGTCTTCGGGATATACAATGAGCAGTTCTTC. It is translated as CASSVFGIYNEQFF.

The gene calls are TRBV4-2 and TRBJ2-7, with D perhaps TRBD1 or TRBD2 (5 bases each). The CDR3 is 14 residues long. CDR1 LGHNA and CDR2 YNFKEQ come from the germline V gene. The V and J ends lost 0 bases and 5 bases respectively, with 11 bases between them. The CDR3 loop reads CASSQEEGSDEQYF. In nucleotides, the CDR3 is TGTGCCAGCAGCCAAGAAGAGGGGAGCGACGAGCAGTACTTC.